This T cell receptor beta chain was captured by sequencing in a study of CD8 T cells in ankylosing spondylitis. General study points: Blood from ankylosing spondylitis patients appeared to carry a characteristic roughly 8-variant TCR beta motif.

Germline V gene data show CDR1 as SGHTA and CDR2 as FQGNSA. The V end was cut by 0 bases, the J end by 4 bases, with 5 bases between. The CDR3 is 13 amino acids. TCRdb re-called the 5' RACE reads through MiXCR, storing one row per CDR3 protein. The sample carries 200,000 to 300,000 distinct CDR3 sequences, around 32% recorded once. This clonotype was counted only a few times. Antigen specificity is unknown. Input material: blood, either unsorted or a sorted T cell fraction (not recorded which). This TCR derives from a male donor with ankylosing spondylitis or in good health (not recorded which). This chain links TRBV7-2 with TRBJ2-3, with no clear D. CDR3 sequence (DNA): TGTGCCAGCAGCTTAGCGAAGGCAGATACGCAGTATTTT. Its translation is CASSLAKADTQYF.